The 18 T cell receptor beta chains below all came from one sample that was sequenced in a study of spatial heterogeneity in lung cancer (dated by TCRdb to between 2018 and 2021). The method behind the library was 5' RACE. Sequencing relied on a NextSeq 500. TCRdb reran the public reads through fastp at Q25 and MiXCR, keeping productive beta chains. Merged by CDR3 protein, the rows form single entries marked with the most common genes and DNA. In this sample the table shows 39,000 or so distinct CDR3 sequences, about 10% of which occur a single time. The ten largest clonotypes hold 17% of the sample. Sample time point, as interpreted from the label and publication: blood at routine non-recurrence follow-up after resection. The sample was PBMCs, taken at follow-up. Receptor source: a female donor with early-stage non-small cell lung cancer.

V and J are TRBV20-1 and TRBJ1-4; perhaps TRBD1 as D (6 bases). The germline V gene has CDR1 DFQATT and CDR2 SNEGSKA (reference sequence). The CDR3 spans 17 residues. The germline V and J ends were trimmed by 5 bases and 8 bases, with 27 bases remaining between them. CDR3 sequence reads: CSAPHRAEGPDSEKLFF. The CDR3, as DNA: TGCAGTGCTCCCCACAGGGCGGAAGGACCAGATTCCGAAAAACTGTTTTTT.

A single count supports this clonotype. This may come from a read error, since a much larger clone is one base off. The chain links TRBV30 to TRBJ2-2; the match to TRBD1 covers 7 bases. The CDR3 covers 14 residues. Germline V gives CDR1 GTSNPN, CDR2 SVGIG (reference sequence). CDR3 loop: CAQRQGANTGEPFF. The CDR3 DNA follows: TGTGCCCAAAGACAGGGCGCGAACACCGGGGAGCCGTTTTTT.

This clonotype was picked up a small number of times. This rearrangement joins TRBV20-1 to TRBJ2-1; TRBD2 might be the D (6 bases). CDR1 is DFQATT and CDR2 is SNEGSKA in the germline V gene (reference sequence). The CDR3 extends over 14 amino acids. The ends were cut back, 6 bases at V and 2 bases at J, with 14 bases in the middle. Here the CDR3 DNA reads TGCAGTGCCATCCGGCGGGGCGCCTACAATGAGCAGTTCTTC. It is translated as CSAIRRGAYNEQFF.

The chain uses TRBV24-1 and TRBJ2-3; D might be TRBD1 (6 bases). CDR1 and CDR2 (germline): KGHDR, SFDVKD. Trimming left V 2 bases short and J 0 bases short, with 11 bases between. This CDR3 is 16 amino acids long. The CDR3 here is CATSDSLQGSTDTQYF. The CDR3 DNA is TGTGCCACCAGTGATTCGCTACAGGGAAGCACAGATACGCAGTATTTT.

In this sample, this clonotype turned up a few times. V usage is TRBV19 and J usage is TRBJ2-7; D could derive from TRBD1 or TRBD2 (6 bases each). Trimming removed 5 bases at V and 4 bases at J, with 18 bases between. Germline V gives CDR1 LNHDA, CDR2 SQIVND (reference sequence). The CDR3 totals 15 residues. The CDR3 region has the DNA TGTGCCAGTAGTGGGGGCGGGACACAGCTTTACGAGCAGTACTTC. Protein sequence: CASSGGGTQLYEQYF.

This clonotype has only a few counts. CDR3 protein: CASSISREDTQYF. The DNA for the CDR3 is TGTGCCAGTAGTATAAGCCGTGAAGATACGCAGTATTTT. The genes are TRBV19 and TRBJ2-3; D gene ambiguous. Trimming took 2 bases from V and 5 from J, leaving 8 bases between them. CDR1 LNHDA and CDR2 SQIVND come from the germline V gene (reference sequence). The length of the CDR3 is 13 residues.

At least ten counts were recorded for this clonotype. CDR3 DNA sequence: TGCGCCAGCAGCCAACCAGCGGGACCCACAGATACGCAGTATTTT. Amino acids: CASSQPAGPTDTQYF. This sequence joins TRBV4-1 and TRBJ2-3; 7 bases match TRBD2. Germline V gene lookup returns CDR1 MGHRA and CDR2 YSYEKL. The CDR3 has 15 residues. J was trimmed by 2 bases and V by 2 bases; bases with no gene match: 4.

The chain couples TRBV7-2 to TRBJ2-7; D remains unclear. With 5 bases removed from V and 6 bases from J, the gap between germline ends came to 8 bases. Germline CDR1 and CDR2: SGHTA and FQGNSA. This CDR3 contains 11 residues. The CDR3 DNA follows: TGTGCCAGCAGCCCTCTACGCGAGCAGTACTTC. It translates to CASSPLREQYF.

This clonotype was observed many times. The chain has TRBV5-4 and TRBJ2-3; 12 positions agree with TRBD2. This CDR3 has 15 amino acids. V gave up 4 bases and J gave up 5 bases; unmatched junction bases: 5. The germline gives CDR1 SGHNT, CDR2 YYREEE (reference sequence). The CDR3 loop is CASSPLAGGQDTQYF. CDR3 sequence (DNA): TGTGCCAGCAGCCCACTAGCGGGGGGACAAGATACGCAGTATTTT.

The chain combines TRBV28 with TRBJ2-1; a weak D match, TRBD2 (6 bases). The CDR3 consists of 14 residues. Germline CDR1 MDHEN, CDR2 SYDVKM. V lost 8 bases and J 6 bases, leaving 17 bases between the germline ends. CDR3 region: CASDPGGTLNEQFF. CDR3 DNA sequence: TGTGCCAGCGACCCCGGGGGTACCCTCAATGAGCAGTTCTTC.

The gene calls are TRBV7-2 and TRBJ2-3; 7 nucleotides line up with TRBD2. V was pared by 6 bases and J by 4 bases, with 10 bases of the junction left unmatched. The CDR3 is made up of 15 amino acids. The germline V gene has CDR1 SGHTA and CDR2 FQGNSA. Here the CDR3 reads CASRRSGVVADTQYF. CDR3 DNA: TGTGCCAGCAGAAGGAGCGGGGTTGTGGCAGATACGCAGTATTTT.

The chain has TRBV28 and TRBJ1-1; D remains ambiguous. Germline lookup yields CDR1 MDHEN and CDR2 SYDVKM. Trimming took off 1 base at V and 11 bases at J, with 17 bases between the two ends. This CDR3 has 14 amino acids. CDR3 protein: CASSLLTSGVRAFF. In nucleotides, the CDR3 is TGTGCCAGCAGTTTATTGACCTCGGGAGTCCGGGCTTTCTTT. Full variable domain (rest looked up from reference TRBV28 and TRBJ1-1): DVKVTQSSRYLVKRTGEKVFLECVQDMDHENMFWYRQDPGLGLRLIYFSYDVKMKEKGDIPEGYSVSREKKERFSLILESASTNQTSMYLCASSLLTSGVRAFFGQGTRLTVV.

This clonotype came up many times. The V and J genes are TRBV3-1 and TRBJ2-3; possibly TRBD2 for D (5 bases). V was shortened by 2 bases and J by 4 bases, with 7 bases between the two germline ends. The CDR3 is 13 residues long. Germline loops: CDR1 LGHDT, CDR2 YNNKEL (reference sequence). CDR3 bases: TGTGCCAGCAGCCAAAGCGGAGCAGATACGCAGTATTTT. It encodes CASSQSGADTQYF.

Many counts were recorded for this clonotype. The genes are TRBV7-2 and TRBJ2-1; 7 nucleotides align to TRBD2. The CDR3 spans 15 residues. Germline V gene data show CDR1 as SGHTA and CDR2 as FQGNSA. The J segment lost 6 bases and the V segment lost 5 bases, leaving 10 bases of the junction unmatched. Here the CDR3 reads CASSPVAGVPNEQFF. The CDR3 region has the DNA TGTGCCAGCAGCCCCGTGGCGGGGGTTCCCAATGAGCAGTTCTTC.

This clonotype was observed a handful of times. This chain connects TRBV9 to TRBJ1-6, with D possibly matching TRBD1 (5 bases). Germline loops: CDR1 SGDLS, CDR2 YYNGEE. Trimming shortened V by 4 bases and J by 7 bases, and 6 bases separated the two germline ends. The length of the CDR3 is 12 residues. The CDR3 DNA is TGTGCCAGCAGCCGGGGGAATTCACCCCTCCACTTT. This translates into CASSRGNSPLHF.

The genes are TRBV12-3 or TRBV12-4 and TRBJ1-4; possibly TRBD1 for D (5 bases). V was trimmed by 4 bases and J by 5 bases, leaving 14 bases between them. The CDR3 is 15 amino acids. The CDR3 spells CASSSRRDPNEKLFF. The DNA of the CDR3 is TGTGCCAGCAGTTCCCGAAGGGACCCCAATGAAAAACTGTTTTTT.

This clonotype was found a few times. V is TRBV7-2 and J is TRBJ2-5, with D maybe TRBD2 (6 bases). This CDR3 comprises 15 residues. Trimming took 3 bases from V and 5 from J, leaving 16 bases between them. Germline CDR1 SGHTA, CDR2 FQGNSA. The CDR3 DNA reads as TGTGCCAGCAGCTTCTCCGGGGGAGAGCGGGAGACCCAGTACTTC. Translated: CASSFSGGERETQYF. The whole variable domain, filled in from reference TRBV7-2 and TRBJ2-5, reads GAGVSQSPSNKVTEKGKDVELRCDPISGHTALYWYRQSLGQGLEFLIYFQGNSAPDKSGLPSDRFSAERTGGSVSTLTIQRTQQEDSAVYLCASSFSGGERETQYFGPGTRLLVL.

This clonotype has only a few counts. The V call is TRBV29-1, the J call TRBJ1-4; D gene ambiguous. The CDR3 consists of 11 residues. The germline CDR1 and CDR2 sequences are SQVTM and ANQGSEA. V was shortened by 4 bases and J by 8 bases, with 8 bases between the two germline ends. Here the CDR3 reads CSVVSREKLFF. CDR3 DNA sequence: TGCAGCGTTGTGAGTCGAGAAAAACTGTTTTTT.